The T cell receptor (beta chain) under discussion was sequenced for a study of CD8 T cells in Susac syndrome. Matched for age and sex, the controls were healthy donors. V shed 6 bases and J 5 bases; nucleotides not matched to a gene: 5. The germline CDR1 and CDR2 sequences are DFQATT and SNEGSKA (reference sequence). The CDR3 length is 13 residues. Random hexamers primed reverse transcription of roughly 0.5 to 1 ug RNA. TCR beta CDR3 was amplified by immunoSEQ covering 54 Vbeta and 13 Jbeta. TCRdb re-analysed the immunoSEQ multiplex PCR reads in MiXCR, keeping a single row per CDR3 protein. The sample has 180,000 or so distinct CDR3 sequences, approximately 95% seen once; the top ten hold 0.1%.

This receptor was identified in a human donor in good health. The sequenced sample consisted of CD4+ T cells from PBMCs. This chain links TRBV20-1 with TRBJ2-5, with 11 positions matching TRBD1. CDR3 protein: CSARDRGWETQYF. CDR3 sequence (DNA): TGCAGTGCCCGGGACAGGGGGTGGGAGACCCAGTACTTC.